The source of this T cell receptor (beta chain) is a study of shared clonotypes between healthy human individuals. Study details: With ages of 18 to 49, the donors were a couple of women and a few men.

At deep level, the assay was performed. Authors' methods: ImmunoSEQ supplied junction-only sequences lacking quality scores, so filtering was different. Only in-frame clones appear in the TCRdb table, and some are missing; sequencing was by immunoSEQ multiplex PCR. V, J and clone size are those of that table, while D and trimming were read from the DNA. The table lists 490,000 or so clones, 60% to 85% of them singletons, with approximately 12% in the top ten. Whole-study findings and limits: Expectations were that clonotype sharing among donors would be affected by sequencing depth.

Regarding this clone: Its antigen is still unknown.

Trimming removed 2 bases at V and 7 bases at J, with 20 bases between. The germline CDR1 and CDR2 sequences are MNHEY and SVGAGI. This CDR3 comprises 16 residues. The clonotype originates from a woman between 40 and 50 years old in good health. Some clones in this sample may be carry-over from other donors' samples. The chain uses TRBV6-5 and TRBJ1-2; possibly TRBD1 for D (6 bases). Sequencing used PBMCs. The CDR3: CASSYLGVIKGGGYTF. The CDR3 region has the DNA TGTGCCAGCAGTTACCTCGGAGTAATTAAGGGGGGTGGCTACACCTTC.